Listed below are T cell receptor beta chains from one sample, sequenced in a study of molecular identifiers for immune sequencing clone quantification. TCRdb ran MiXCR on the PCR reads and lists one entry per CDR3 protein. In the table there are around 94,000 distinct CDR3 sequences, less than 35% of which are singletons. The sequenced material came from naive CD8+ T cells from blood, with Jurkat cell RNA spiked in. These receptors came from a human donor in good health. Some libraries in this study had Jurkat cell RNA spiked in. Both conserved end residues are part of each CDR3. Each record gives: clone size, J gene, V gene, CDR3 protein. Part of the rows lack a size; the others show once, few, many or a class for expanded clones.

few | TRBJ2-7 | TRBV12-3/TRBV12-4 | CASSRTRAPYEQYF
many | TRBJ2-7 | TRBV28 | CASSLRRPEQYF
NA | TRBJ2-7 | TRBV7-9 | CASSPLNAYGQYF
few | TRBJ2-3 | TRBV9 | CASSAGGSTDTQYF
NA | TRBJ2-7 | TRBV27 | CASSLSPHGSYEQYF
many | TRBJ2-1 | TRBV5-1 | CASSRTPVVDNEQFF
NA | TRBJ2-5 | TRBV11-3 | CASSPTTQYF
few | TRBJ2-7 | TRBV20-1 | CSARDPSVLHYEQYF
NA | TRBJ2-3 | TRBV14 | CASSLDQRRTDTQYF
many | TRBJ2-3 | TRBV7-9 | CASSLERWRWDTDTQYF
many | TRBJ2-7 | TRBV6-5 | CASRIDTLSYEQYF
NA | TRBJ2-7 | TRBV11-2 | CASHKVQGHYEQYF
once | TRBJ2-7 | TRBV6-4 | CASSPLAGCEQYF
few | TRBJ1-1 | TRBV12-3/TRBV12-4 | CASSFGGEAFF
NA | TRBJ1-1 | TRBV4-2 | CASSHAGRMNTDAFF
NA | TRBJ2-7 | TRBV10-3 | CAIMAGSSYEQYF
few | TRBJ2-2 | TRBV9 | CASSVEGSNTGELFF
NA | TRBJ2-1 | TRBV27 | CASCFGQGFFRGNEQFF
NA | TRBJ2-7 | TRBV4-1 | CASSQHSDSSYEQYF
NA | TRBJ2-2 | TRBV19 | CASSTRTGGPGELFF
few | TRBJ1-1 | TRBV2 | CASSEGGGPLNTEAFF
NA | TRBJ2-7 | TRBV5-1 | CASSFGQGDYEQYF
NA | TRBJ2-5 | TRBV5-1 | CASSQTSGRQETQYF
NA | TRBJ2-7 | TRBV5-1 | CANSFGGIDYEQYF
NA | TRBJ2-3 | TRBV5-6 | CASRTWGGGTDTQYF
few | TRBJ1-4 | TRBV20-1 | CSAGSMRTPNEKLFF
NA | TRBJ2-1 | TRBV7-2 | CASRTTSGFNEQFF
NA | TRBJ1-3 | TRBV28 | CASSLGLLEVPSDF
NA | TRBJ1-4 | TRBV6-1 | CASSRGWRTNEKLFF
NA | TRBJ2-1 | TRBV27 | CASSPVAGAYNEQFF
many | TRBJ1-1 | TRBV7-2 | CASSSTERYYTEAFF
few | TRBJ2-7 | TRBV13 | CASRQGPGEQYF
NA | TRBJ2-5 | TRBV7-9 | CASSSARYRLQETQYF
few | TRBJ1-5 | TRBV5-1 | CARATGRLGFNQPQHF
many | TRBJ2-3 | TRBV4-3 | CASSRRLSTDTQYF
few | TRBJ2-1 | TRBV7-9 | CASKDINEQFF
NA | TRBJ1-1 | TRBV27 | CASSFGGMTEAFF
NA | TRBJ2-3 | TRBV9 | CASETGDYTDTQYF
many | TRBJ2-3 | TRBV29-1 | CSVSGTRDTQYF
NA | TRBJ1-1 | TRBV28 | CASSSPLHSPNTEAFF
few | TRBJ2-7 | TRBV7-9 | CASSLTGSEQYF
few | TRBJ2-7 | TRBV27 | CASSLSGGRSYEQYF
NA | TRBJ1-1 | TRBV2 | CASSESNANTEAFF
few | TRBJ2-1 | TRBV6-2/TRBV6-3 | CASNKLKGTSGNYNEQFF
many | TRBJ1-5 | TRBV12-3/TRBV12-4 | CASSPQGEQPQHF
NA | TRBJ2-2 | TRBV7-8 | CASSWDRGYAGELFF
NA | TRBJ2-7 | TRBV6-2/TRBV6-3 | CASSTDPEYEQYF
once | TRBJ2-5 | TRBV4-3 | CPSSQYLATDQETQYF
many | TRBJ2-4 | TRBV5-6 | CASSLMTENIQYF
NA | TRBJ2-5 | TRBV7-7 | CASSLTAGHTLQETQYF
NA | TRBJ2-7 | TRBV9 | CASSAQLAGHSYEQYF
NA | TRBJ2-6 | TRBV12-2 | CASRIDRDRPSGANVLTF
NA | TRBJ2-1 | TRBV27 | CASTPVAGGDEQFF
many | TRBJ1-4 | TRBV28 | CAAGPNEKLFF
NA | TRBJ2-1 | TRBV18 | CASSPPLGKSPYNEQFF
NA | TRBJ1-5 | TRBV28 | CASSWMDNQPQHF